The entry below gives a single T cell receptor (beta chain) sequence along with its context. The CDR3 has 12 residues. V lost 3 bases and J lost 4, with 6 bases in between. Germline assignment: CDR1 LNHNV and CDR2 YYDKDF (reference sequence). Under the authors' procedure: Researchers report that nucleated cell counts were estimated from reference gene primer amplification. Repertoires were generated with immunoSEQ multiplex PCR, while TCRdb's copy carries only in-frame clones and drops some. D and trimming come from the DNA, and the V and J calls and clone size come from that table. The repertoire holds just under 300,000 clones, with around 87% as singletons. This sample is part of a study of blood T cell repertoires in COVID-19. Across the study: The origin of the acute and convalescent COVID-19 samples was the United States, Italy and Spain. PBMCs, B-cell-depleted T cells, or T cells were the source of the cDNA or gDNA that made up the material.

The gene calls are TRBV15 and TRBJ1-2; D is uncertain. Source material: peripheral blood. This TCR derives from a man in his 70s with acute or convalescent COVID-19. CDR3 coding DNA: TGTGCCACCAGCAGGGAGTTCTATGGCTACACCTTC. Its protein is CATSREFYGYTF.